Here is one T cell receptor beta chain with its context. Its antigen is not identified. These data originate in a study of cytomegalovirus exposure and HLA in healthy donors. General study results and limits: Cytomegalovirus status, reportedly, was diagnosed with high specificity and sensitivity by the classifier.

V was pared by 2 bases and J by 6 bases, with 5 bases of the junction left unmatched. The germline CDR1 and CDR2 sequences are SGHTA and FQGNSA. The CDR3 extends over 14 amino acids. The donors (healthy individuals) were bone marrow donors. The PCR ran on 60 Vbeta and 13 Jbeta primers. Method: immunoSEQ multiplex PCR; TCRdb's copy keeps in-frame clones and lacks some. The profile shows 85,000 to 110,000 clones, around three quarters of them singletons. The sequence derives from a woman between 18 and 29 years old in good health and CMV-seropositive. The rearrangement joins TRBV7-2 to TRBJ1-2; 8 bases map to TRBD1. The source material was PBMCs. The CDR3 spells CASSLFRGLDGYTF. The CDR3 bases are TGTGCCAGCAGCTTATTCAGGGGGCTTGATGGCTACACCTTC.